The present T cell receptor (beta chain) was sequenced within a study of OX40 agonist ivuxolimab in advanced cancers. In the study overall: Ivuxolimab was an agonistic, fully human IgG2 monoclonal antibody directed against OX40 (CD134), a costimulatory receptor. Prior anti-PD-1, anti-PD-L1 or anti-CTLA-4 therapy was permitted, and checkpoint inhibitors had been received by about 36% of dose-escalation patients. The paper covers the monotherapy dose-escalation part of the phase I ivuxolimab trial, which included N ≈ 50 patients. Partial responses were achieved by three dose-escalation patients, of whom one had hepatocellular carcinoma and two had cutaneous melanoma. A male proportion of roughly 85% and a mean age of approximately 62 years, ranging from 23 to 79, were recorded for the dose-escalation cohort. Intravenous ivuxolimab was administered to patients every 2 weeks at six dose levels: 0.01, 0.1, 0.3, 1.5, 3 and 10 mg/kg. Peripheral TCRbeta sequencing aimed to test whether ivuxolimab altered TCR sequence diversity and caused clonal T-cell expansion. Of the 50 to 55 dose-escalation patients, hepatocellular carcinoma was present in 19, melanoma in roughly 15, renal cell carcinoma in 9 and head and neck cancer in 9.

V is shortened by 0 bases, J by 5 bases, and the region joining them spans 8 bases. The CDR3, from cysteine to phenylalanine, totals 14 residues. The DNA shown is the 42-base CDR3, in frame from base 1. CDR1 and CDR2 are read off the germline V gene as MGHRA and YSYEKL. On the study overall, not on this receptor specifically: Which antigens the clonally expanded peripheral T cells were specific for was not determined. In the 0.1-3.0 mg/kg groups, partial responders had among the lowest normalized peripheral clonal expansion, particularly in CD8+ T cells. After ivuxolimab, more expanded clones were found on average in CD8+ T cells than in CD4+ T cells. Low levels of normalized T-cell clonal expansion were also seen in some patients who did not respond. At doses of 0.1 to 3.0 mg/kg, clonal expansion of both CD4+ and CD8+ T cells in blood was seen between baseline and week 6.

The trial excluded patients who had a history of autoimmune disease or were on systemic immunosuppression. Peripheral blood for TCR sequencing was collected from all dose cohorts at baseline, on cycle 4 day 1, and on cycle 7 day 1. The samples were taken from a phase I, first-in-human, multicenter, open-label dose-escalation trial of ivuxolimab. Adults with locally advanced or metastatic head and neck squamous cell, hepatocellular, melanoma or renal cell carcinoma were enrolled in the trial. Before TCR sequencing, CD4+ T cells and CD8+ T cells were sorted from peripheral blood as separate populations. Genomic DNA was isolated from the sorted cells so that the TCRbeta CDR3 region could be sequenced. The immunoSEQ Assay was used for sequencing of TCRbeta CDR3 regions. TCRdb limited this immuneACCESS table to in-frame rearrangements with V and J called. A share of clones is missing; checked studies link under half to unresolved V genes, and the rest is unexplained. Within this sample are roughly 63,000 clones, with 75% to 90% of them counted one time only. The top ten hold around 12% of the sample.

As a fraction of the sample, this clone is medium-sized (0.01 to 0.1%). No cognate antigen has been identified for it. No base quality information exists; no much larger clone differs at one position. In this chain, TRBV4-1 is recombined with TRBJ1-5; possibly the D gene is TRBD1, per 5 matching bases. The specimen was CD4+ or CD8+ T cells sorted from blood, collected in a trial of the OX40 agonist ivuxolimab. The clonotype was recovered from an adult with an advanced solid tumor such as melanoma, head and neck, liver or kidney cancer. The CDR3 has the sequence CASSQEGADQPQHF. The nucleotide sequence reads TGCGCCAGCAGCCAAGAAGGGGCGGATCAGCCCCAGCATTTT.